A selection of T cell receptor beta chains follows, all from one sample in a study of CXCR3-negative and CXCR3-positive naive CD8 T cells. TCRdb derives one entry per CDR3 protein from the 5' RACE reads, leaving out DNA. The sample table includes some 120,000 distinct CDR3 sequences. Sequenced input: naive CXCR3+ CD8+ T cells from blood. Receptor source: a human donor in good health. Some clones in this sample may be carry-over from other donors' samples. Both conserved end residues are part of each CDR3. The order of the fields is J gene, V gene, CDR3 protein.

j_gene: TRBJ1-6; v_gene: TRBV23-1; CDR3aa: CASSRIGPVLHF
j_gene: TRBJ2-5; v_gene: TRBV25-1; CDR3aa: CASSEPQGGGETQYF
j_gene: TRBJ2-7; v_gene: TRBV20-1; CDR3aa: CSARGTSGMPYEQYF
j_gene: TRBJ1-2; v_gene: TRBV7-3; CDR3aa: CASSLGVGGGYTF
j_gene: TRBJ2-2; v_gene: TRBV28; CDR3aa: CASSHVSQSFTGELFF
j_gene: TRBJ2-7; v_gene: TRBV20-1; CDR3aa: CSAREGQGYSYEQYF
j_gene: TRBJ2-3; v_gene: TRBV28; CDR3aa: CACSFPTRLAGARVRGDTQYF
j_gene: TRBJ2-7; v_gene: TRBV6-2/TRBV6-3; CDR3aa: CATRDTGPYEQYF
j_gene: TRBJ1-1; v_gene: TRBV4-3; CDR3aa: CASSQVFGGTEAFF
j_gene: TRBJ2-7; v_gene: TRBV7-9; CDR3aa: CASSLVGGGPSYEQYF
j_gene: TRBJ2-3; v_gene: TRBV6-4; CDR3aa: CASSDGQGADTQYF
j_gene: TRBJ1-1; v_gene: TRBV12-3/TRBV12-4; CDR3aa: CASSLRGETEAFF
j_gene: TRBJ2-1; v_gene: TRBV7-9; CDR3aa: CASSPRLAGLDEQFF
j_gene: TRBJ2-5; v_gene: TRBV12-3/TRBV12-4; CDR3aa: CASSPRTSGRQETQYF
j_gene: TRBJ2-7; v_gene: TRBV29-1; CDR3aa: CSVTGLAERYEQYF
j_gene: TRBJ2-3; v_gene: TRBV6-2/TRBV6-3; CDR3aa: CASSTPWASGALRDTQYF
j_gene: TRBJ2-5; v_gene: TRBV7-9; CDR3aa: CASSREGETQYF
j_gene: TRBJ2-1; v_gene: TRBV12-3/TRBV12-4; CDR3aa: CASSNSGRNVGSYNEKFF
j_gene: TRBJ2-1; v_gene: TRBV28; CDR3aa: CASSSEGGRGEQFF
j_gene: TRBJ2-7; v_gene: TRBV18; CDR3aa: CASSPLEGPYEQYF